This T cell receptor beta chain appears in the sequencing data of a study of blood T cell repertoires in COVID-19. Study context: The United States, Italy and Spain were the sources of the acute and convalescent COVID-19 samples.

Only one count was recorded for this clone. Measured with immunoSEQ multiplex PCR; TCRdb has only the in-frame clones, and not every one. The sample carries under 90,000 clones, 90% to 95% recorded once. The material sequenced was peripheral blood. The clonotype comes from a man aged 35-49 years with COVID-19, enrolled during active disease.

The CDR3 coding sequence is TGTGCCAGCAGTCACGGACTAGCGGGGCTAGAGACCCAGTACTTC. Translating gives CASSHGLAGLETQYF. The genes are TRBV27 and TRBJ2-5; 12 bases are a match to TRBD2. V shed 5 bases, J shed 4 bases, and the junction held 5 bases outside the gene matches. Per the germline V gene, CDR1 is MNHEY and CDR2 is SMNVEV (reference sequence). The CDR3 length is 15 residues.